What follows describes a single TCR beta chain. The antigen is undetermined. This entry belongs to a study of Ad26.COV2.S vaccination and SARS-CoV-2 variants. Study-wide results and caveats: The TCR-based breadth and depth measures might underestimate overall T cell responses. People who got the vaccine had more spike-specific TCR breadth than people who got placebo.

Treatment denoted: some 20 received Ad26.COV2.S at low or high dose, single or two shots; about five received placebo; per-sample allocation not given. Samples came from day 63 after the first vaccine or placebo injection. Data came from immunoSEQ multiplex PCR; TCRdb stores just in-frame clones and leaves some out. The table has 440,000 or so clones, approximately 90% seen once; the top ten hold about 1.5%. Sequencing used peripheral blood, obtained in a trial of Ad26.COV2.S vaccine versus placebo. This TCR derives from a person between 18 and 59 years old who received the Ad26.COV2.S COVID-19 vaccine or a placebo.

The CDR3 DNA is TGTGCCAGCAGTCCAGGTTCTCGCACCTATAATTCACCCCTCCACTTT. Its translation is CASSPGSRTYNSPLHF. This chain joins TRBV6-6 and TRBJ1-6; no clear D. The germline V gene has CDR1 MNHNY and CDR2 SVGAGI (reference sequence). V lost 5 bases and J 2 bases, leaving 13 bases between the germline ends. The CDR3 is 16 amino acids.